These 29 T cell receptor beta chains share one sample of origin, sequenced in a study of regulatory T cells in long-lasting Graves disease. Specified time point: persistent/refractory GD, antithyroid drugs over 5 years with positive TRAb. Preparation of the TCR library used RNA extracted from PBMCs. Investigators prepared the TCR beta libraries by applying iRepertoire HTBI primers and Arm-PCR of CDR3 regions. TCRdb called the multiplex PCR reads again in MiXCR, with one record for every CDR3 protein. The table records some 280,000 distinct CDR3 sequences, roughly a fifth of them present only once. The source material was peripheral blood mononuclear cells (PBMCs), sampled when the disease was refractory, from a patient treated with antithyroid drugs. The receptors originated from a female donor with Graves disease.

This clonotype has just a few counts. This may arise from a read error, as a much more abundant clone is one base away. The rearrangement uses TRBV12-3 or TRBV12-4 and TRBJ1-4; 9 bases are shared with TRBD1. The CDR3 sequence is 15 residues long. The CDR3 protein is CASSFHGTGNEELFF. For the CDR3, the DNA is TGTGCCAGCAGTTTTCACGGGACAGGGAATGAAGAACTGTTTTTT.

The CDR3 bases are TGCAGCGTTGCGCGGGCGGCGACCGGGGAGCTGTTTTTT. Amino acids: CSVARAATGELFF. The V call is TRBV29-1, the J call TRBJ2-2; possible D gene TRBD2, 5 bases. The CDR3 runs 13 residues. In germline, CDR1 is SQVTM, CDR2 ANQGSEA. Between the trimmed V and J ends, which lost 4 bases and 5 bases, there was a span of 11 bases.

This clonotype occurred many times. V gene TRBV20-1 combines with J gene TRBJ1-5, with TRBD1 matching 7 bases. V dropped 6 bases and J dropped 5; count of bases not matched to a gene: 7. Germline CDR1 and CDR2: DFQATT and SNEGSKA (reference sequence). The CDR3 has 13 residues. CDR3 amino acids: CSATLDRDQPQHF. DNA of the CDR3: TGCAGTGCAACCTTAGACAGGGATCAGCCCCAGCATTTT.

This chain joins TRBV7-2 and TRBJ1-5, with 9 positions matching TRBD1. This CDR3 region has 15 residues. Germline values: CDR1 SGHTA, CDR2 FQGNSA. V lost 5 bases to trimming and J lost 7 bases; unmatched junction nucleotides: 9. CDR3 region: CASSIRTGADQPQHF. CDR3 bases: TGTGCCAGCAGCATCCGGACAGGGGCCGACCAGCCCCAGCATTTT.

Many counts were recorded for this clonotype. The V and J genes are TRBV11-2 and TRBJ2-7; D not certain. Trimming cost V 1 base and J 2 bases, with 15 bases left between them. The germline V gene has CDR1 SGHAT and CDR2 FQNNGV. This CDR3 contains 16 residues. The CDR3 nucleotides read TGTGCCAGCAGCTTAGGAGATCCGGGCCTAACCTACGAGCAGTACTTC. Protein product: CASSLGDPGLTYEQYF. The full variable domain, with the rest looked up from reference TRBV11-2 and TRBJ2-7, is EAGVAQSPRYKIIEKRQSVAFWCNPISGHATLYWYQQILGQGPKLLIQFQNNGVVDDSQLPKDRFSAERLKGVDSTLKIQPAKLEDSAVYLCASSLGDPGLTYEQYFGPGTRLTVT.

This clonotype was recorded at least ten times. The chain carries TRBV28 and TRBJ2-2; D is possibly TRBD1 or TRBD2 (5 bases each). V was cut by 10 bases and J by 6 bases, with 24 bases left in between. This CDR3 has 16 amino acids. The germline V gene has CDR1 MDHEN and CDR2 SYDVKM. As DNA, the CDR3 is TGTGCCACCTTTGGGACGGGGTATCAATTCTCCGGGGAGCTGTTTTTT. Its translation is CATFGTGYQFSGELFF.

This clonotype was seen a handful of times. The chain is built from TRBV5-1 and TRBJ1-1; D may be TRBD1 (6 bases). The V gene's germline CDR1 is SGHRS and CDR2 YFSETQ. The CDR3 extends over 13 amino acids. V was cut by 5 bases and J by 1 base, with 9 bases left in between. The CDR3: CASSWDKNTEAFF. CDR3 nucleotides: TGCGCCAGCAGTTGGGACAAGAACACTGAAGCTTTCTTT.

This clonotype came up a few times. This rearrangement joins TRBV7-9 to TRBJ1-1; TRBD1 might be the D (5 bases). The CDR3 contains 15 residues. The germline V gene has CDR1 SEHNR and CDR2 FQNEAQ (reference sequence). With 0 bases removed from V and 10 bases from J, the gap between germline ends came to 18 bases. CDR3 in DNA: TGTGCCAGCAGCTTAGCTGAATACGGGGCGAGTGGAGCTTTCTTT. Translated: CASSLAEYGASGAFF.

Only a few counts were recorded for this clonotype. The chain links TRBV19 to TRBJ1-1; no definite D call. This CDR3 has 12 amino acids. Trimming removed 9 bases from V and 3 bases from J, with 11 bases in between. Per the germline V gene, CDR1 is LNHDA and CDR2 is SQIVND (reference sequence). CDR3 protein: CASSSEDTEAFF. The CDR3 DNA reads TGTGCCAGCAGCAGTGAGGACACTGAAGCTTTCTTT. Looking up the rest from reference TRBV19 and TRBJ1-1 gives the full variable domain: DGGITQSPKYLFRKEGQNVTLSCEQNLNHDAMYWYRQDPGQGLRLIYYSQIVNDFQKGDIAEGYSVSREKKESFPLTVTSAQKNPTAFYLCASSSEDTEAFFGQGTRLTVV.

At least ten counts were recorded for this clonotype. V usage is TRBV27 and J usage is TRBJ2-7, with D perhaps assigned TRBD1 or TRBD2 (5 bases each). The CDR3 runs to 16 residues. V lost 5 bases to trimming and J lost 6 bases, with 23 bases between them. Germline CDR1 MNHEY, CDR2 SMNVEV (reference sequence). The CDR3: CASSPNRDGTSSEQYF. Written as DNA, the CDR3 is TGTGCCAGCAGTCCTAACCGGGACGGAACCTCTAGCGAGCAGTACTTC.

This chain joins TRBV12-3 or TRBV12-4 and TRBJ2-1, with D perhaps matching TRBD2 (5 bases). The germline V and J ends were trimmed by 4 bases and 5 bases, with 6 bases remaining between them. This CDR3 is built from 12 residues. The CDR3 DNA reads as TGTGCCAGCAGTTGGGAGAACAATGAGCAGTTCTTC. Translation: CASSWENNEQFF.

The chain employs TRBV3-1 and TRBJ2-1; D remains ambiguous. Trimming removed 4 bases from V and 2 bases from J, with 12 bases in between. Germline CDR1 reads LGHDT; CDR2 reads YNNKEL (reference sequence). The CDR3 runs 15 residues. CDR3 nucleotide sequence: TGTGCCAGCAGCCCCCGTAGTACCGCCTACAATGAGCAGTTCTTC. Residues: CASSPRSTAYNEQFF.

This clonotype was counted between two and nine times. Germline is not matched at one junction end, which may reflect a read error. The V and J genes are TRBV20-1 and TRBJ2-7; TRBD2 agrees at 8 bases. The CDR3 has 14 amino acids. Per germline, CDR1 DFQATT and CDR2 SNEGSKA (reference sequence). As DNA, the CDR3 is TGCAGTCCTAGCGGGCTTAAGAGCTCCTACGAGCAGTACTTC. Its protein product is CSPSGLKSSYEQYF.

This chain connects TRBV20-1 to TRBJ2-7; the D gene is possibly TRBD1 (6 bases). CDR1 and CDR2 from the germline V gene are DFQATT and SNEGSKA (reference sequence). This CDR3 is 17 amino acids long. Trimming cost V 3 bases and J 3 bases, with 24 bases left between them. The CDR3 region is CSASREYPGTYDYEQYF. The CDR3 region has the DNA TGCAGTGCTAGCAGGGAGTATCCCGGGACATACGACTACGAGCAGTACTTC.

This clonotype was seen repeatedly, ten times or more. The chain recombines TRBV28 with TRBJ1-1; 7 nucleotides line up with TRBD1. The CDR3 covers 13 residues. Per the germline V gene, CDR1 is MDHEN and CDR2 is SYDVKM. Germline trimming cut 6 bases from V and 5 bases from J; bases unmatched to any gene: 6. Here the CDR3 reads CASRRQGGTEAFF. DNA of the CDR3: TGTGCCAGCAGACGACAGGGAGGGACTGAAGCTTTCTTT.

This clonotype appeared a single time. The chain links TRBV11-1 to TRBJ2-5; TRBD2 agrees at 11 bases. Looked up from germline, CDR1 is SGHAT and CDR2 is FQDESV (reference sequence). This CDR3 region has 15 residues. J gave up 3 bases and V 4 bases, and 4 bases lay outside the gene matches. CDR3 nucleotides: TGTGCCAGCAGCTGGATGACTAGCGGGGAAGAGACCCAGTACTTC. The encoded protein is CASSWMTSGEETQYF.

This clonotype appeared many times. J is TRBJ2-5 and V is TRBV11-2; D gene unclear. The CDR3 extends over 14 amino acids. Germline assignment: CDR1 SGHAT and CDR2 FQNNGV. V was pared by 5 bases and J by 5 bases, with 15 bases between. DNA for the CDR3: TGTGCCAGCAGCCCCGGCCCCTCAAGGGAGACCCAGTACTTC. It translates to CASSPGPSRETQYF.

This clonotype was counted a few times. This sequence joins TRBV2 and TRBJ1-2, with 8 bases that match TRBD1. Germline V gives CDR1 SNHLY, CDR2 FYNNEI. This CDR3 comprises 15 residues. J was trimmed by 7 bases and V by 4 bases; bases with no gene match: 11. CDR3 coding DNA: TGTGCCAGCAGTGCTGAGGGACAGGACGAGAGTGGCTACACCTTC. Protein product: CASSAEGQDESGYTF.

The J gene is TRBJ2-7, the V gene TRBV6-2 or TRBV6-3; D is ambiguous. CDR3 length equals 20 residues. CDR1 and CDR2 (germline): MNHEY, SVGEGT. Trimming left V 0 bases short and J 4 bases short, with 28 bases between. The DNA of the CDR3 is TGTGCCAGCAGTTACTCGATTCGGTCTAATACAGCTGGCTGGGGATACGAGCAGTACTTC. It specifies CASSYSIRSNTAGWGYEQYF.

Ten or more counts support this clonotype. The chain carries TRBV20-1 and TRBJ2-7, with 13 bases lining up with TRBD2. Trimming removed 7 bases from V and 6 bases from J; junction bases left unmatched: 18. The CDR3 length is 17 residues. The germline gives CDR1 DFQATT, CDR2 SNEGSKA (reference sequence). CDR3 in DNA: TGCAGTGGACGCGGCGGGACTAGCGGGAAAAGTGGGGGCGAGCAGTACTTC. It translates to CSGRGGTSGKSGGEQYF.

V is TRBV7-9 and J is TRBJ1-1; a possible D gene is TRBD1 (6 bases). The CDR3 loop spans 14 amino acids. Germline values: CDR1 SEHNR, CDR2 FQNEAQ (reference sequence). The V gene lost 2 bases and the J gene lost 1 base, with 8 bases spanning the gap. The CDR3 loop reads CASSLSTGNTEAFF. The DNA for the CDR3 is TGTGCCAGCAGCTTATCGACAGGGAACACTGAAGCTTTCTTT.

This clonotype is termed medium-sized. The J gene is TRBJ2-4, the V gene TRBV12-3 or TRBV12-4, with 7 bases matching TRBD1. The CDR3 spans 14 residues. J was trimmed by 15 bases and V by 3 bases; bases with no gene match: 14. The CDR3 nucleotides read TGTGCCAGCAGTTTGTCGTCCGGGACAGCGAACCCGTACTTC. As protein: CASSLSSGTANPYF.

This clonotype was detected ten times or more. This chain connects TRBV27 to TRBJ2-7; D is perhaps TRBD2 (6 bases). CDR3 size: 13 residues. Looked up from germline, CDR1 is MNHEY and CDR2 is SMNVEV (reference sequence). The ends were cut back, 9 bases at V and 2 bases at J, with 14 bases in the middle. DNA for the CDR3: TGTGCCAGTGCAGGGACTCCTGCCTACGAGCAGTACTTC. This gives the protein CASAGTPAYEQYF.

In its sample, this clonotype was seen a few times. CDR3 protein: CSARDRLTSGSHSGVYF. DNA of the CDR3: TGCAGTGCTAGAGATCGTTTGACTAGCGGGAGCCACTCGGGGGTGTACTTC. The chain combines TRBV20-1 with TRBJ2-7, with TRBD2 identical over 12 bases. CDR1 is DFQATT and CDR2 is SNEGSKA in the germline V gene (reference sequence). The trim removed 0 bases at V and 12 bases at J, leaving 18 bases unmatched. The CDR3 extends over 17 amino acids.

This clonotype has more than one count but fewer than ten. This chain uses TRBV20-1 with TRBJ1-2, with D maybe TRBD1 (6 bases). The CDR3 runs 13 residues. Germline CDR1 DFQATT, CDR2 SNEGSKA (reference sequence). The germline V and J ends were trimmed by 4 bases and 2 bases, with 11 bases remaining between them. The DNA for the CDR3 is TGCAGTGCTAACAGGGCCGGAAACTATGGCTACACCTTC. Amino acids: CSANRAGNYGYTF.

This rearrangement joins TRBV29-1 to TRBJ2-3; 7 positions match TRBD2. The CDR3 length is 16 residues. Germline V lookup: CDR1 SQVTM, CDR2 ANQGSEA. V lost 6 bases, J lost 0 bases, and 12 bases stayed unmatched. The DNA of the CDR3 is TGCAGCGTCGATCATCCTAGCGGACGTAGCACAGATACGCAGTATTTT. This gives the protein CSVDHPSGRSTDTQYF.

In the case of this clonotype: An end of the junction differs from the germline gene, which may be a read error. The rearrangement joins TRBV28 to TRBJ2-5; TRBD1 aligns across 9 bases. The CDR3 has 13 amino acids. Germline lookup yields CDR1 MDHEN and CDR2 SYDVKM. CDR3 in DNA: TGTGCCAGCAGTTTGACAGGGGGTGAGACCCCGTACTTC. It specifies CASSLTGGETPYF.

In this sample, this clonotype turned up a few times. The chain carries TRBV11-2 and TRBJ2-1; D is unclear. From germline, CDR1 is SGHAT and CDR2 FQNNGV. Trimming stripped 6 bases from V and 4 bases from J, with 10 bases between. This CDR3 has 13 residues. CDR3 sequence (DNA): TGTGCCAGCAGGGGTTCGGGTTACAATGAGCAGTTCTTC. It codes for CASRGSGYNEQFF. Supplemented by reference TRBV11-2 and TRBJ2-1, the full variable domain reads EAGVAQSPRYKIIEKRQSVAFWCNPISGHATLYWYQQILGQGPKLLIQFQNNGVVDDSQLPKDRFSAERLKGVDSTLKIQPAKLEDSAVYLCASRGSGYNEQFFGPGTRLTVL.

In its sample, this clonotype was seen many times. V gene TRBV7-2 combines with J gene TRBJ1-4, with a possible D match to TRBD1 (5 bases). The V end lost 10 bases, the J end lost 2 bases, and 23 bases lay between the germline ends. From germline, CDR1 is SGHTA and CDR2 FQGNSA. There are 17 residues in the CDR3. CDR3 sequence reads: CATLGTGGVGTNEKLFF. DNA of the CDR3: TGTGCCACCCTAGGAACGGGGGGGGTCGGGACTAATGAAAAACTGTTTTTT.